Following are 15 T cell receptor beta chains from one sample sequenced in a study of blood T cell repertoires in COVID-19. Sequencing used immunoSEQ multiplex PCR; TCRdb keeps in-frame clones, though not all of them. There are 250,000 or so clones in the sample; 65% to 90% occur only once, and under 2% lies in the top ten. Sequencing input: peripheral blood. The receptors stem from a man aged 25 to 40 with active or convalescent COVID-19.

The chain combines TRBV27 with TRBJ2-7; D ambiguous. Germline lookup yields CDR1 MNHEY and CDR2 SMNVEV (reference sequence). The CDR3 extends over 13 amino acids. V shed 5 bases and J shed 2 bases, with 10 bases lying between them. CDR3 sequence reads: CASSPRRAYEQYF. In nucleotides, the CDR3 is TGTGCCAGCAGTCCTAGACGGGCCTACGAGCAGTACTTC.

The V call is TRBV27, the J call TRBJ1-3; D not certain. Germline V gene data show CDR1 as MNHEY and CDR2 as SMNVEV (reference sequence). The V end lost 5 bases, the J end lost 0 bases, and 11 bases lay between the germline ends. The CDR3 length is 15 residues. The CDR3, as DNA: TGTGCCAGCAGTCGGTCCTTGAGCTCTGGAAACACCATATATTTT. It codes for CASSRSLSSGNTIYF.

This clone was seen a single time. The rearrangement uses TRBV9 and TRBJ2-2, with 10 bases identical to TRBD2. The germline CDR1 and CDR2 sequences are SGDLS and YYNGEE. There are 16 residues in the CDR3. V lost 1 base to trimming and J lost 5 bases; unmatched junction nucleotides: 5. In DNA form, the CDR3 reads TGTGCCAGCAGCGTATGGGGTAGCGGGGGGACCGGGGAGCTGTTTTTT. It translates to CASSVWGSGGTGELFF.

The chain couples TRBV5-5 to TRBJ2-7, with D perhaps matching TRBD1 (5 bases). V shed 0 bases and J shed 2 bases, with 6 bases lying between them. CDR3 length: 13 amino acids. Germline CDR1 and CDR2: SGHKS and YYEKEE (reference sequence). The CDR3 region is CASSLADTYEQYF. CDR3 nucleotide sequence: TGTGCCAGCAGCTTGGCGGACACCTACGAGCAGTACTTC. The entire variable domain, with the rest obtained from reference TRBV5-5 and TRBJ2-7, is as follows: DAGVTQSPTHLIKTRGQQVTLRCSPISGHKSVSWYQQVLGQGPQFIFQYYEKEERGRGNFPDRFSARQFPNYSSELNVNALLLGDSALYLCASSLADTYEQYFGPGTRLTVT.

The chain couples TRBV18 to TRBJ2-7, with D tentatively TRBD1 (6 bases). The germline CDR1 and CDR2 sequences are KGHSH and LQKENI. The CDR3 contains 16 residues. The ends were cut back, 3 bases at V and 1 base at J, with 16 bases in the middle. The chain's CDR3 is CASSPPGTKSSYEQYF. Written as DNA, the CDR3 is TGTGCCAGCTCACCCCCAGGGACAAAGAGTTCCTACGAGCAGTACTTC. The entire variable domain, with the rest obtained from reference TRBV18 and TRBJ2-7, is as follows: NAGVMQNPRHLVRRRGQEARLRCSPMKGHSHVYWYRQLPEEGLKFMVYLQKENIIDESGMPKERFSAEFPKEGPSILRIQQVVRGDSAAYFCASSPPGTKSSYEQYFGPGTRLTVT.

This clone was seen more than once but under ten times. The gene calls are TRBV6-5 and TRBJ1-2, with a tentative D call TRBD1 (6 bases). Trimming pared 4 bases from V and 4 bases from J, leaving 16 bases between. In germline, CDR1 is MNHEY, CDR2 SVGAGI. This CDR3 has 15 residues. CDR3: CASSLTNRAPYGYTF. Here the CDR3 DNA reads TGTGCCAGCAGTTTAACTAACAGGGCCCCCTATGGCTACACCTTC.

This chain joins TRBV6-2 or TRBV6-3 and TRBJ2-7; 8 bases map to TRBD2. Trimming cost V 2 bases and J 7 bases; bases outside gene matches: 10. From germline, CDR1 is MNHEY and CDR2 SVGEGT. The CDR3 loop spans 15 amino acids. For the CDR3, the DNA is TGTGCCAGCAGTTACCAGCGGGGGCTGGGATTTGAGCAGTACTTC. This gives the protein CASSYQRGLGFEQYF.

This chain joins TRBV7-6 and TRBJ2-2, with a tentative D call TRBD1 (6 bases). Germline V gene lookup returns CDR1 SGHVS and CDR2 FNYEAQ. The length of the CDR3 is 16 residues. V dropped 5 bases and J dropped 1 base, with 14 bases sitting between them. The CDR3 DNA reads TGTGCCAGCAGCCCCCAAAACAGGGAGAACACCGGGGAGCTGTTTTTT. It specifies CASSPQNRENTGELFF.

V is TRBV5-6 and J is TRBJ2-1; possible D gene TRBD2, 6 bases. This CDR3 has 15 residues. Looked up from germline, CDR1 is SGHDT and CDR2 is YYEEEE. V lost 2 bases to trimming and J lost 5 bases, with 14 bases between them. CDR3 amino acids: CASSLLAKTNNEQFF. CDR3 coding DNA: TGTGCCAGCAGCTTACTAGCCAAGACGAACAATGAGCAGTTCTTC.

The chain employs TRBV7-9 and TRBJ2-5, with TRBD1 matching 7 bases. Germline V gene lookup returns CDR1 SEHNR and CDR2 FQNEAQ (reference sequence). CDR3 length: 16 residues. The V segment lost 5 bases and the J segment 2 bases; nucleotides outside the gene matches: 11. CDR3 in amino acids: CASSLLGTAVQETQYF. CDR3 DNA: TGTGCCAGCAGCCTTTTGGGGACAGCGGTGCAAGAGACCCAGTACTTC. The full variable domain, completed using reference TRBV7-9 and TRBJ2-5, is DTGVSQNPRHKITKRGQNVTFRCDPISEHNRLYWYRQTLGQGPEFLTYFQNEAQLEKSRLLSDRFSAERPKGSFSTLEIQRTEQGDSAMYLCASSLLGTAVQETQYFGPGTRLLVL.

The V gene is TRBV5-4, the J gene TRBJ1-1, with D unresolved. Trimming took off 5 bases at V and 6 bases at J, with 14 bases between the two ends. The CDR3 loop spans 13 amino acids. Germline lookup yields CDR1 SGHNT and CDR2 YYREEE (reference sequence). The DNA of the CDR3 is TGTGCCAGCAGGGGCGAGATTCAGTCTGAAGCTTTCTTT. Its translation: CASRGEIQSEAFF. Based on the CDR3 plus reference TRBV5-4 and TRBJ1-1, the full variable domain is ETGVTQSPTHLIKTRGQQVTLRCSSQSGHNTVSWYQQALGQGPQFIFQYYREEENGRGNFPPRFSGLQFPNYSSELNVNALELDDSALYLCASRGEIQSEAFFGQGTRLTVV.

The V call is TRBV7-2, the J call TRBJ1-2; no definite D call. V lost 7 bases and J 0 bases, leaving 18 bases between the germline ends. Germline CDR1 SGHTA, CDR2 FQGNSA. The CDR3 totals 16 residues. The CDR3 DNA is TGTGCCAGCACCCCGGGAAGCCAGTTGACTAACTATGGCTACACCTTC. Its protein product is CASTPGSQLTNYGYTF. Supplemented by reference TRBV7-2 and TRBJ1-2, the full variable domain reads GAGVSQSPSNKVTEKGKDVELRCDPISGHTALYWYRQSLGQGLEFLIYFQGNSAPDKSGLPSDRFSAERTGGSVSTLTIQRTQQEDSAVYLCASTPGSQLTNYGYTFGSGTRLTVV.

The rearrangement joins TRBV10-1 to TRBJ2-1, with 7 positions matching TRBD2. Trimming cost V 5 bases and J 7 bases; bases outside gene matches: 11. Per the germline V gene, CDR1 is WNHNN and CDR2 is SYGVQD (reference sequence). The CDR3 extends over 15 amino acids. Here the CDR3 reads CASSPRVGLGNEQFF. In nucleotides, the CDR3 is TGCGCCAGCAGTCCTAGGGTAGGACTAGGAAATGAGCAGTTCTTC.

The chain joins TRBV24-1 to TRBJ1-2, with D unresolved. CDR3 length: 14 amino acids. Germline V CDR1 and CDR2: KGHDR, SFDVKD. V lost 3 bases to trimming and J lost 3 bases, with 10 bases between them. The CDR3 sequence: CATSDPRTDYGYTF. CDR3 sequence (DNA): TGTGCCACCAGTGATCCTCGTACTGACTATGGCTACACCTTC.

The chain combines TRBV5-6 with TRBJ1-3; possibly TRBD1 for D (6 bases). Looked up from germline, CDR1 is SGHDT and CDR2 is YYEEEE. Trimming cost V 0 bases and J 0 bases, with 10 bases left between them. The length of the CDR3 is 16 residues. The CDR3 nucleotides read TGTGCCAGCAGCTTGGTACAGGGCTTCTCTGGAAACACCATATATTTT. It yields the protein CASSLVQGFSGNTIYF.